This T cell receptor beta chain was sequenced during a study of T cell responses to AZD1222 COVID-19 vaccine (dated by TCRdb to about 2021). With regard to the full study: AZD1222 recipients with second doses at about 4 weeks or about 12 weeks were pooled, because spike-specific TCR depth and breadth did not differ between schedules. A total of just over 230 trial participants underwent TCR sequencing, of whom about 200 had received two doses of AZD1222 and some 25 had received two doses of the MenACWY control vaccine. Enrollment into the trials was organized by age into subgroups of 18-55, 56-69 and 70-plus years, and those subgroups contained around 150, 28 and 57 TCR-sequenced participants, respectively.

The CDR3 regions of human TCRbeta chains were analyzed by immunosequencing. In the source study's methods: TCRs in the repertoires were matched against a reference library of SARS-CoV-2-specific TCRs that had been generated with the MIRA antigen-specificity platform. Breadth was defined as the fraction of unique TCRs that were SARS-CoV-2-associated, and depth was defined as the fraction of total T cells that were SARS-CoV-2-associated. Each spike-specific TCR was assigned to its reactive spike region and to a CD4 or CD8 class using the MIRA data. Log10-transformed breadth and depth values were compared by one-way ANOVA with Sidak's multiple comparisons tests. Not all clones reach the TCRdb copy of this immuneACCESS table, which keeps in-frame sequences only. Checked studies attribute under half of the gap to unresolved V genes and leave the rest unexplained. Clonal size and the V and J genes are those of that table, whereas D and trimming came from the DNA. Counted in this sample were tens of thousands of clones; 70% to 90% of them appeared once. Over 12% of the sample lies in the top ten.

The junction shows trimming of 5 bases on V and 2 bases on J, plus 21 bases between the germline ends. For CDR1 and CDR2, the germline V gene lists SGHRS and YFSETQ. The CDR3, cysteine through phenylalanine, is 17 amino acids long. The retained sequence is limited to the CDR3, 51 bases, with the frame set at the first base. As concerns this clone: What antigen it recognizes has not been identified. Qualities for individual bases were not recorded, and no much larger clone is one base off.

The sample's time point label is to be understood as: baseline before first vaccination. Vaccinee samples came from UK trials COV001 and COV002, including a single-blind randomized controlled phase 2/3 trial of AZD1222 (ChAdOx1 nCoV-19) in healthy adults. For TCRbeta chain sequencing, PBMC samples were collected from trial participants at day 0 and at day 28 after the second dose. The paper's findings and limits, for the study overall: Spike-specific TCR breadth and depth rose significantly after two AZD1222 doses compared with day 0 and with MenACWY recipients. Because no day 14 peak-response samples were available, the repertoires could be characterized only after the peak T cell response. Conclusions about previously exposed vaccinees were limited because only five to seven AZD1222 recipients were SARS-CoV-2 seropositive at baseline. The vaccine-associated CD4 TCRs covered the entire spike protein, and the dominant responses fell in regions 160-218 and 743-854. Participants were mostly white British and included more females than males, and it was suggested by the authors that clonal diversity may have been underestimated. In the small 56-69-year group, the increase in depth fell short of significance, most likely because of low power. Reportedly, almost half of the unique spike-specific TCRs recognized epitopes lying outside the regions that are mutated in the B.1.351 and B.1.1.7 variants.

Sequencing was performed on peripheral blood, taken on day 0 of AZD1222 vaccination. This sequence uses TRBV5-1 and TRBJ2-3; the D gene is perhaps TRBD2, from 6 matching bases. The origin of this receptor is an adult in good health. CDR3 reads: CASSPIRETLNTDTQYF. The DNA reads as follows: TGCGCCAGCAGTCCGATACGGGAGACTCTCAACACAGATACGCAGTATTTT.